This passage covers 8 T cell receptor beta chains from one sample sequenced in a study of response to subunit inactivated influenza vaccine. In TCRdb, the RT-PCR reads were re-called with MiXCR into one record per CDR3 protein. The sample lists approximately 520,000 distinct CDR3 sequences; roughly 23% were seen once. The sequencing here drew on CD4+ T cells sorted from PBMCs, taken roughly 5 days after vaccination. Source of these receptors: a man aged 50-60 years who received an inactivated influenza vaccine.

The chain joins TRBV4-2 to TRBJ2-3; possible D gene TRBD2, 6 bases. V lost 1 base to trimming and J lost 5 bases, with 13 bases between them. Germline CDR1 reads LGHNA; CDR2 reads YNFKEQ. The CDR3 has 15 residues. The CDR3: CASSQGNSGRDTQYF. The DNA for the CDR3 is TGTGCCAGCAGCCAAGGTAATAGCGGACGAGATACGCAGTATTTT.

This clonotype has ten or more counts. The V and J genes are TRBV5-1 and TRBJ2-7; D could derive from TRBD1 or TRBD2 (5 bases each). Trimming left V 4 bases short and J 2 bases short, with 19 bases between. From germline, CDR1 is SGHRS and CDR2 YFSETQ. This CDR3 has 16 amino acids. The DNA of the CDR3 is TGCGCCAGCAGCATATACTCCGGGACGGTTACCTACGAGCAGTACTTC. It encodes CASSIYSGTVTYEQYF.

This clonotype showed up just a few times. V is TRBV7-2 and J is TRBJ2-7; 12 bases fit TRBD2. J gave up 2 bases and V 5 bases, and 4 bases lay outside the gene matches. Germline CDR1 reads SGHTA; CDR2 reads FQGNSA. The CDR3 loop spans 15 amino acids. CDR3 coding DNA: TGTGCCAGCAGCCCGACTAGCGGGGGTACCTACGAGCAGTACTTC. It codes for CASSPTSGGTYEQYF.

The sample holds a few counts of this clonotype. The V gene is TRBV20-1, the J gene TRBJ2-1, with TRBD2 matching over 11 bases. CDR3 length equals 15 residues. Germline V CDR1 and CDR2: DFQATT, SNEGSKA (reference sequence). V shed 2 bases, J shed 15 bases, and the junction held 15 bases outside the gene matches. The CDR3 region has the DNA TGCAGTGCTAGATCTCGGGGACTAGCGGTCCAGCCTCCGTTCTTC. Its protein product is CSARSRGLAVQPPFF.

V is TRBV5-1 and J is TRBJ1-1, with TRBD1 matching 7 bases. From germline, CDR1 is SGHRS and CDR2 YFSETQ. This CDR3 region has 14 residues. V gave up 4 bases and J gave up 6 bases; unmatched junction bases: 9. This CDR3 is CASSQTGEGAEAFF. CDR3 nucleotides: TGCGCCAGCAGCCAAACAGGGGAAGGGGCTGAAGCTTTCTTT.

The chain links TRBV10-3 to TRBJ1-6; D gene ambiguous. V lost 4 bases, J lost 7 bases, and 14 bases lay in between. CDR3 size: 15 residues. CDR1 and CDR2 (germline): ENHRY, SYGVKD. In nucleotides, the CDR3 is TGTGCCATCAGTGGGGCTTCTGCTAGGAATTCACCCCTCCACTTT. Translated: CAISGASARNSPLHF.

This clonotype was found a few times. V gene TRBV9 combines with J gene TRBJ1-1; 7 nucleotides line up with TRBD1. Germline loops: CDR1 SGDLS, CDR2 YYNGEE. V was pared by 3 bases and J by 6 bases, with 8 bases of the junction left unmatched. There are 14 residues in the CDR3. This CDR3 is CASSAGQIRPEAFF. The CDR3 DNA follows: TGTGCCAGCAGCGCGGGACAGATCCGACCTGAAGCTTTCTTT.

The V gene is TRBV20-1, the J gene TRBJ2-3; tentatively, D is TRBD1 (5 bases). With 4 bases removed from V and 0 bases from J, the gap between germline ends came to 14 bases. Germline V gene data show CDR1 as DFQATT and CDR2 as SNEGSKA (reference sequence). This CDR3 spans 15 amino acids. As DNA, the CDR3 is TGCAGTGCTACCCTGGGGCGGTCTAGCACAGATACGCAGTATTTT. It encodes CSATLGRSSTDTQYF.